This T cell receptor (beta chain) was recovered during a study of Ad26.COV2.S vaccination and SARS-CoV-2 variants. Study-level results: Substantial breadth in spike-specific CD8+ and CD4+ T cell responses was reportedly seen after vaccination.

Per germline, CDR1 SGHTA and CDR2 FQGNSA. The length of the CDR3 is 13 residues. Trimming removed 5 bases from V and 2 bases from J, with 8 bases in between. Concerning this clone: The antigen remains undetermined. This sample also contains other DNA sequences that code for the same CDR3.

Specified treatment: 15 to 20 received Ad26.COV2.S at low or high dose, single or two shots; 5 received placebo; per-sample allocation not given. Samples were taken on day 63 after the first vaccine or placebo injection. Donation came from an adult in Boston who was aged 18-55 years. Clones were read by immunoSEQ multiplex PCR, and TCRdb kept only the in-frame ones, dropping some. The sample lists roughly 410,000 clones; 83% were seen once. The chain couples TRBV7-2 to TRBJ2-3, with D hard to call. This receptor was identified in a person aged 18-65 years who received the Ad26.COV2.S COVID-19 vaccine or a placebo. Sequenced here: peripheral blood, sampled in a trial of Ad26.COV2.S vaccine versus placebo. The CDR3 sequence: CASSLGSTDTQYF. The DNA of the CDR3 is TGTGCCAGCAGCCTAGGGTCCACAGATACGCAGTATTTT. Full variable domain (missing parts from reference TRBV7-2 and TRBJ2-3): GAGVSQSPSNKVTEKGKDVELRCDPISGHTALYWYRQSLGQGLEFLIYFQGNSAPDKSGLPSDRFSAERTGGSVSTLTIQRTQQEDSAVYLCASSLGSTDTQYFGPGTRLTVL.